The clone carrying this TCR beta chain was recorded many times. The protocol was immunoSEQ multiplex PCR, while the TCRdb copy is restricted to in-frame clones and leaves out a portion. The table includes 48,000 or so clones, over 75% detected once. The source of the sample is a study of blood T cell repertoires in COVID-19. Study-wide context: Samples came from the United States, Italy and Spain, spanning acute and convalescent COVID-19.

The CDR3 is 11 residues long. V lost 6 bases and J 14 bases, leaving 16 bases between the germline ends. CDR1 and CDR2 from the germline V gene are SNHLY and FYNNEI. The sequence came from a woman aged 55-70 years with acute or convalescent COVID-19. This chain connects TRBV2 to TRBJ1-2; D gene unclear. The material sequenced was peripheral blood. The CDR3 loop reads CASSPRESTTF. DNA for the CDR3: TGTGCCAGCAGCCCCCGGGAGTCTACAACCTTC.